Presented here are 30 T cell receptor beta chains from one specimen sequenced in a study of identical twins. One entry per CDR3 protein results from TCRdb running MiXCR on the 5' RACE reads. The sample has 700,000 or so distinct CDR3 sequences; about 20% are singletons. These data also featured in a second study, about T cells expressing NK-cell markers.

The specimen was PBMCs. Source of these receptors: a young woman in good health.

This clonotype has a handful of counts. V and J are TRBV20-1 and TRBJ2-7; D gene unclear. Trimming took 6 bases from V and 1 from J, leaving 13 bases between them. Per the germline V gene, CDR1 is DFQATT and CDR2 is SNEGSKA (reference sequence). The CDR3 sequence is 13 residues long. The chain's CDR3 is CSARSWQSYEQYF. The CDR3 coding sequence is TGCAGTGCCCGATCATGGCAGTCCTACGAGCAGTACTTC.

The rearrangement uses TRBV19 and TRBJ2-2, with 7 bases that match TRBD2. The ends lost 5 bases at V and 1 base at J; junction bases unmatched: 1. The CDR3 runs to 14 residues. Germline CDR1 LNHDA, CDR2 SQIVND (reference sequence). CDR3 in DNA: TGTGCCAGTAGTGCTAGCGGGAACACCGGGGAGCTGTTTTTT. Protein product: CASSASGNTGELFF.

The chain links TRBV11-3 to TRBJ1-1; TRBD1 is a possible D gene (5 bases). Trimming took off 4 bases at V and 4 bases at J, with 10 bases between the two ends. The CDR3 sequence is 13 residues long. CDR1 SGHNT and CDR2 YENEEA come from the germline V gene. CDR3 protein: CASSSGTATEAFF. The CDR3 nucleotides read TGTGCCAGCAGCTCCGGGACCGCCACTGAAGCTTTCTTT.

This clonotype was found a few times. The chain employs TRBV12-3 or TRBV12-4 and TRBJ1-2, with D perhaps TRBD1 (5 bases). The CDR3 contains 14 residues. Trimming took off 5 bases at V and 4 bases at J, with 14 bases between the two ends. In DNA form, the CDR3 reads TGTGCCAGCAGTCCAGGGATTGTAGGCTATGGCTACACCTTC. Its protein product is CASSPGIVGYGYTF.

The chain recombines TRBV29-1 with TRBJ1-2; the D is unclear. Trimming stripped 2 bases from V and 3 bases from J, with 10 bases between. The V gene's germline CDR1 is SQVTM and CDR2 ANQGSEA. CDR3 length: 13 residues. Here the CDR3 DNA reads TGCAGCGTTGAACCTGGAACTTACTATGGCTACACCTTC. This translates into CSVEPGTYYGYTF.

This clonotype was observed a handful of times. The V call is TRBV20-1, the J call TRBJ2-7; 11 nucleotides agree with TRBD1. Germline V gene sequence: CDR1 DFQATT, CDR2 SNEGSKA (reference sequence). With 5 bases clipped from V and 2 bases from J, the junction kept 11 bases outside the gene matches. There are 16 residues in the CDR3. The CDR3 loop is CSAAPQDRGLTYEQYF. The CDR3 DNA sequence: TGCAGTGCTGCACCTCAGGACAGGGGGCTGACCTACGAGCAGTACTTC.

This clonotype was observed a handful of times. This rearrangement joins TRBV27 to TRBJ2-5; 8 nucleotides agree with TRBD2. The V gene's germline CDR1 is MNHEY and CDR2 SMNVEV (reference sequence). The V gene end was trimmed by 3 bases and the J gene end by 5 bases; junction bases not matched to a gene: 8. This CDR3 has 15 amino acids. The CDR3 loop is CASSFRPGLVETQYF. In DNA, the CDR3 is TGTGCCAGCAGTTTTCGCCCGGGACTAGTGGAGACCCAGTACTTC.

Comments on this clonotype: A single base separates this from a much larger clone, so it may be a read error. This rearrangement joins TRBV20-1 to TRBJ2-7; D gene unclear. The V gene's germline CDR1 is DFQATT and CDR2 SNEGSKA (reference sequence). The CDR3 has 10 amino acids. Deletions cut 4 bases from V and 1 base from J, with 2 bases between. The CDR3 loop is CSANSYEQYF. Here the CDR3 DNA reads TGCAGTGCTAATTCCTACGAGCAGTACTTC.

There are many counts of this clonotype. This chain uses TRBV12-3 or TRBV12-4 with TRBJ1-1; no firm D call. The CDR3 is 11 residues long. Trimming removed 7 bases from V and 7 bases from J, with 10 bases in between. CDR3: CASTHRREAFF. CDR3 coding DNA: TGTGCCAGCACCCATCGACGTGAAGCTTTCTTT.

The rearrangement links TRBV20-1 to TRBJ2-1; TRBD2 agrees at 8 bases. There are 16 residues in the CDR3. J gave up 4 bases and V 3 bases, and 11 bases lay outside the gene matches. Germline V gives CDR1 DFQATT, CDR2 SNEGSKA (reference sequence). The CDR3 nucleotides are TGCAGTGCTAGGACCCACGGGGGGGGCCCATACAATGAGCAGTTCTTC. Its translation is CSARTHGGGPYNEQFF.

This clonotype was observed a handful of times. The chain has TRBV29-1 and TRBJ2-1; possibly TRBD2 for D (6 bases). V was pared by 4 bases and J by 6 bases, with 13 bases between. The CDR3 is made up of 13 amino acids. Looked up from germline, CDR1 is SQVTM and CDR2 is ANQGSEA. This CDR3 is CSVARGTSNEQFF. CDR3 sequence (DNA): TGCAGCGTTGCCCGGGGGACGAGCAATGAGCAGTTCTTC.

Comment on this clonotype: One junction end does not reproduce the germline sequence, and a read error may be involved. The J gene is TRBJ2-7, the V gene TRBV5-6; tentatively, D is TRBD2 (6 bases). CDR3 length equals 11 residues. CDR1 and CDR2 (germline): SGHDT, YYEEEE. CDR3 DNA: TGTGCCAGCAGCTTTATGGCGGGAAAGGACTTC. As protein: CASSFMAGKDF.

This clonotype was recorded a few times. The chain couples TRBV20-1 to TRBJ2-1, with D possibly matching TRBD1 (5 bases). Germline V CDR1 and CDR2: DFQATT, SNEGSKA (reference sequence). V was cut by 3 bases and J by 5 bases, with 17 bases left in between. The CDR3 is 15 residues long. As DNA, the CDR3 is TGCAGTGCTAGGAACCCTAGTCAAGGGGACAATGAGCAGTTCTTC. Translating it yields CSARNPSQGDNEQFF.

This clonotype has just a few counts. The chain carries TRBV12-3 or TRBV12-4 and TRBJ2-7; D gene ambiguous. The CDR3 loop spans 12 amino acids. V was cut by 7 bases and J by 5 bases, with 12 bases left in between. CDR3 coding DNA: TGTGCCAGCATGCAATGGAATGACGAGCAGTACTTC. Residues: CASMQWNDEQYF.

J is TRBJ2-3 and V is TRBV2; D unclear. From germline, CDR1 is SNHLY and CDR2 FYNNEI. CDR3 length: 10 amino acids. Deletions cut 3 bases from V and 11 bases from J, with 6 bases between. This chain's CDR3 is CASSDRRQYF. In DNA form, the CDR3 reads TGTGCCAGCAGTGACCGGAGGCAGTATTTT.

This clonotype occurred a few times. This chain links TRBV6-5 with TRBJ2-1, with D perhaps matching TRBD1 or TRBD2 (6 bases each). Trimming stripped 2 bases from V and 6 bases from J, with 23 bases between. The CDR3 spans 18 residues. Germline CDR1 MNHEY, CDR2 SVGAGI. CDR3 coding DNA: TGTGCCAGCAGTTACCGGGCACTACATACGAGGGGGGCCAATGAGCAGTTCTTC. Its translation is CASSYRALHTRGANEQFF.

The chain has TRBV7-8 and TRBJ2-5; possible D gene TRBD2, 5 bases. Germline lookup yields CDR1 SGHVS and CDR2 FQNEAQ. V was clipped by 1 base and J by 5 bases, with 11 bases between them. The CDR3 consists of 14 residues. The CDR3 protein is CASSLETGLETQYF. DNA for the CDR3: TGTGCCAGCAGCTTAGAAACGGGATTGGAGACCCAGTACTTC. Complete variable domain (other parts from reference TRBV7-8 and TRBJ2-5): GAGVSQSPRYKVAKRGQDVALRCDPISGHVSLFWYQQALGQGPEFLTYFQNEAQLDKSGLPSDRFFAERPEGSVSTLKIQRTQQEDSAVYLCASSLETGLETQYFGPGTRLLVL.

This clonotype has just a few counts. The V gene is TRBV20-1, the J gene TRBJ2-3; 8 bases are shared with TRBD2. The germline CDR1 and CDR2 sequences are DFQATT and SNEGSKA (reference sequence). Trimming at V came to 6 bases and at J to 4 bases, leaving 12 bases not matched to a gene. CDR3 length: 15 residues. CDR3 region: CSAAGAPSGPDTQYF. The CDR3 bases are TGCAGTGCAGCGGGGGCCCCCTCGGGCCCAGATACGCAGTATTTT.

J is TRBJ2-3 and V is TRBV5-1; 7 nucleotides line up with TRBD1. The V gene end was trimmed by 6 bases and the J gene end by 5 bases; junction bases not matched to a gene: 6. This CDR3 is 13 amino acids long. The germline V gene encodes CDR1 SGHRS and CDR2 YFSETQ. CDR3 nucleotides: TGCGCCAGCACCCAGGGGGTGGTAGATACGCAGTATTTT. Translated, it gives CASTQGVVDTQYF.

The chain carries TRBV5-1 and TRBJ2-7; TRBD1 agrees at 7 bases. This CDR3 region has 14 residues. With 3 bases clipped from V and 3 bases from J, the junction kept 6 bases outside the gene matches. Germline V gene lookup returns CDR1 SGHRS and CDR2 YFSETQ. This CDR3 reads CASSSRGIDYEQYF. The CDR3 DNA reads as TGCGCCAGCAGCTCCAGGGGGATAGACTACGAGCAGTACTTC.

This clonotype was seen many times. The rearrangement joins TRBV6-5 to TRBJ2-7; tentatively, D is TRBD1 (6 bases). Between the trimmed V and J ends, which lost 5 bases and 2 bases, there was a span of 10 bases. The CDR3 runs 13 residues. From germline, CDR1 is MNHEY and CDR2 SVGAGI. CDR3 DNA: TGTGCCAGCAGTACTGGACAGCCCTACGAGCAGTACTTC. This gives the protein CASSTGQPYEQYF.

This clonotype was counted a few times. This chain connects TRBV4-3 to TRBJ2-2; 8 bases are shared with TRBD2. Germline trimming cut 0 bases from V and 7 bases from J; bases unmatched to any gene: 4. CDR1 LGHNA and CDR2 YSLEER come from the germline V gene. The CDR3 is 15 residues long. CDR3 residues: CASSQDLAGYGELFF. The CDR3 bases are TGCGCCAGCAGCCAAGATCTAGCGGGCTACGGGGAGCTGTTTTTT.

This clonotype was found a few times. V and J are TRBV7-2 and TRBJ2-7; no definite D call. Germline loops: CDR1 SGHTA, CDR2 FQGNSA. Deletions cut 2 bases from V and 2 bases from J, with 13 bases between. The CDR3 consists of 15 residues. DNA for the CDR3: TGTGCCAGCAGCTTAATCGGTGATAGTCCCTACGAGCAGTACTTC. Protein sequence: CASSLIGDSPYEQYF.

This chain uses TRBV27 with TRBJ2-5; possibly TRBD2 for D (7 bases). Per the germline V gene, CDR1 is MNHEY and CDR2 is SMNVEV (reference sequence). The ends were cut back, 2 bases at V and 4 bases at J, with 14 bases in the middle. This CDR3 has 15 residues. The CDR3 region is CASSLSIGGGETQYF. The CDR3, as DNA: TGTGCCAGCAGTTTAAGTATAGGGGGGGGAGAGACCCAGTACTTC.

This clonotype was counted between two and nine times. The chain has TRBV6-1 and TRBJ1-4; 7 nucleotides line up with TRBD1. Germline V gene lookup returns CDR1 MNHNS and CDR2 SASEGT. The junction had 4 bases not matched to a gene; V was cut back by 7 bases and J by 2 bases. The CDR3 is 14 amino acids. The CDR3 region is CASTQGRTNEKLFF. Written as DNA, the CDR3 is TGTGCCAGCACACAGGGGAGGACTAATGAAAAACTGTTTTTT.

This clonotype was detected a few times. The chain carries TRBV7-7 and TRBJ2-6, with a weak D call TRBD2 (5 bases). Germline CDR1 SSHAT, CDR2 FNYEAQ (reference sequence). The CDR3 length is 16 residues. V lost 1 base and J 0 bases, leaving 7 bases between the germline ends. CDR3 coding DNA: TGTGCCAGCAGCTTAGGGGGAGTCTCTGGGGCCAACGTCCTGACTTTC. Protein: CASSLGGVSGANVLTF.

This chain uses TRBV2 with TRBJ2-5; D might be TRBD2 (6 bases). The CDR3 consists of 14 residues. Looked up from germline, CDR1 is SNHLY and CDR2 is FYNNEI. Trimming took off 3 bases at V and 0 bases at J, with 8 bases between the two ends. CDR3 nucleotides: TGTGCCAGCAGTGATCGGACTAACCAAGAGACCCAGTACTTC. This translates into CASSDRTNQETQYF.

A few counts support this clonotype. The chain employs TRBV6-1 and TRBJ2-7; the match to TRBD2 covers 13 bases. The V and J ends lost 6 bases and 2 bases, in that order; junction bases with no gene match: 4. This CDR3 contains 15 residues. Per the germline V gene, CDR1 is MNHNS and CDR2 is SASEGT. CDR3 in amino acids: CASRSGTSGTYEQYF. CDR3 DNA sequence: TGTGCCAGCAGGTCCGGGACTAGCGGGACCTACGAGCAGTACTTC.

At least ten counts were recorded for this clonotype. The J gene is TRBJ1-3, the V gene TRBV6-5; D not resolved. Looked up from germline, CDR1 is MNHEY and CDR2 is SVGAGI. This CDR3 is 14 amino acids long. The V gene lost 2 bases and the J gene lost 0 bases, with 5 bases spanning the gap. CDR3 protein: CASSYLSSGNTIYF. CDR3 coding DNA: TGTGCCAGCAGTTACCTCAGCTCTGGAAACACCATATATTTT.

The CDR3 sequence is CASNIGTGNEQFF. The CDR3 bases are TGTGCCAGCAATATCGGGACTGGTAATGAGCAGTTCTTC. This chain links TRBV11-2 with TRBJ2-1; D may be TRBD2 (6 bases). V lost 7 bases to trimming and J lost 7 bases, with 14 bases between them. Germline V lookup: CDR1 SGHAT, CDR2 FQNNGV. The CDR3 consists of 13 residues.